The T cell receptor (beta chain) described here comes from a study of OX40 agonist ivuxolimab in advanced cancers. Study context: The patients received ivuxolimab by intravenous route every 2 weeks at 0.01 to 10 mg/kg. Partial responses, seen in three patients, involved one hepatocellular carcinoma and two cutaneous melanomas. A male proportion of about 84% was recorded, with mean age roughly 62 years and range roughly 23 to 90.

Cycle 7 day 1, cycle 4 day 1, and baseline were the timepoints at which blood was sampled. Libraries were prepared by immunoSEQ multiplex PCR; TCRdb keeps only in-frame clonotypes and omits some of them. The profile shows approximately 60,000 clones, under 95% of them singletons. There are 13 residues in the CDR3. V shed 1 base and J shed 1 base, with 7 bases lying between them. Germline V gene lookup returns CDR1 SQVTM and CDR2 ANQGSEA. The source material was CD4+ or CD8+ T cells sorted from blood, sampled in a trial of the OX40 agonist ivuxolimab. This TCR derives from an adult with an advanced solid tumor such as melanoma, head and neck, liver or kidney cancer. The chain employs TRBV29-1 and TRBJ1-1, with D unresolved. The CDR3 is CSVEVAENTEAFF. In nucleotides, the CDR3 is TGCAGCGTTGAAGTAGCAGAGAACACTGAAGCTTTCTTT.